The 4 T cell receptor beta chains listed next were all sequenced from one sample in a study of T cells in Graves' hyperthyroidism and ophthalmopathy. Using RNA transcripts as the source, TCR beta CDR3 regions were amplified. The TCR CDR3 first-round RT-PCR relied on the HTBI primer set. From the multiplex PCR reads, TCRdb called clonotypes with MiXCR, one entry per CDR3 protein. The sample shows about 400,000 distinct CDR3 sequences, about 15% of them seen only once. Sequenced sample: blood. These receptor sequences come from a woman between 55 and 75 years old with Graves' ophthalmopathy.

This clonotype was seen at least ten times. The chain combines TRBV4-1 with TRBJ2-7, with D maybe TRBD2 (5 bases). The ends were cut back, 4 bases at V and 7 bases at J, with 11 bases in the middle. Germline V gene sequence: CDR1 MGHRA, CDR2 YSYEKL. The CDR3 extends over 12 amino acids. The CDR3 region is CASSRLSGEQYF. CDR3 bases: TGCGCCAGCAGCCGATTATCGGGAGAGCAGTACTTC.

This rearrangement joins TRBV5-8 to TRBJ2-7; the D is unclear. The CDR3 totals 15 residues. Trimming removed 7 bases at V and 2 bases at J, with 19 bases between. Germline loops: CDR1 SGHTS, CDR2 YDEGEE. The CDR3 protein is CASPGWSAEPYEQYF. The CDR3 DNA sequence: TGTGCCAGCCCAGGTTGGTCGGCGGAACCCTACGAGCAGTACTTC. The variable domain in full, with the rest retrieved from reference TRBV5-8 and TRBJ2-7, is EAGVTQSPTHLIKTRGQQATLRCSPISGHTSVYWYQQALGLGLQFLLWYDEGEERNRGNFPPRFSGRQFPNYSSELNVNALELEDSALYLCASPGWSAEPYEQYFGPGTRLTVT.

As for this clonotype: A read error may produce the germline difference seen at one junction end. V gene TRBV5-1 combines with J gene TRBJ2-7, with D unresolved. The CDR3 contains 12 residues. Germline V lookup: CDR1 SGHRS, CDR2 YFSETQ. The CDR3 DNA reads as TGCGCCAGCAGCTTGGAGGCCTACGAGCAGTGCTTC. This sequence encodes CASSLEAYEQCF.

The sample holds a few counts of this clonotype. The J gene is TRBJ1-4, the V gene TRBV4-1; TRBD1 is a possible D gene (6 bases). Per germline, CDR1 MGHRA and CDR2 YSYEKL. The CDR3 runs 15 residues. The V and J ends lost 4 bases and 4 bases respectively, with 13 bases between them. CDR3 sequence (DNA): TGCGCCAGCAGCCGGAGGGGAGGGGGTAATGAAAAACTGTTTTTT. It yields the protein CASSRRGGGNEKLFF.